The 19 T cell receptor beta chains given below trace back to one sample, sequenced in a study of cytomegalovirus exposure and HLA in healthy donors. Profiling relied on immunoSEQ multiplex PCR, and the TCRdb table lists in-frame clones only, not all of them. Seen here are approximately 300,000 clones, 86% observed once, and the top ten hold around 0.84%. The specimen was PBMCs. These receptors were collected from a woman in her late teens or twenties in good health and CMV-seronegative.

This clone was counted between two and nine times. The V gene is TRBV2, the J gene TRBJ2-1; D possibly corresponds to TRBD2 (5 bases). CDR1 is SNHLY, CDR2 FYNNEI, per germline. The V gene lost 8 bases and the J gene lost 12 bases, with 14 bases spanning the gap. The CDR3 is 11 residues long. In DNA form, the CDR3 reads TGTGCCAGCGGCAGGACTGGAAGGCAGTTCTTC. It encodes CASGRTGRQFF.

The chain joins TRBV7-9 to TRBJ1-2, with TRBD1 identical over 9 bases. Germline V gene sequence: CDR1 SEHNR, CDR2 FQNEAQ (reference sequence). The CDR3 length is 16 residues. V gave up 4 bases and J gave up 4 bases; unmatched junction bases: 10. The CDR3 reads CASSSYPGQGSYGYTF. Written as DNA, the CDR3 is TGTGCCAGCAGCTCATACCCGGGACAGGGAAGCTATGGCTACACCTTC.

The V call is TRBV10-3, the J call TRBJ1-4; 12 bases map to TRBD1. This CDR3 region has 15 residues. The V segment lost 8 bases and the J segment 1 base; nucleotides outside the gene matches: 2. Looked up from germline, CDR1 is ENHRY and CDR2 is SYGVKD. CDR3 loop: CAIGTGGETNEKLFF. CDR3 bases: TGTGCCATCGGGACAGGGGGCGAAACTAATGAAAAACTGTTTTTT.

V gene TRBV9 combines with J gene TRBJ2-1; 11 bases fit TRBD2. Germline V gene lookup returns CDR1 SGDLS and CDR2 YYNGEE. The CDR3 spans 14 residues. V shed 0 bases, J shed 9 bases, and the junction held 2 bases outside the gene matches. CDR3 sequence (DNA): TGTGCCAGCAGCGTAGCGACTAGCGGGACTGAGCAGTTCTTC. Protein product: CASSVATSGTEQFF.

The chain uses TRBV4-3 and TRBJ1-2; 9 nucleotides match TRBD1. V was clipped by 5 bases and J by 3 bases; unmatched bases: 4. CDR3 length: 14 amino acids. CDR1 is LGHNA, CDR2 YSLEER, per germline. Written as DNA, the CDR3 is TGCGCCAGCAGCTGGGACAGGGAGGACTATGGCTACACCTTC. Amino acid sequence: CASSWDREDYGYTF.

The chain carries TRBV18 and TRBJ1-2, with D hard to call. CDR1 KGHSH and CDR2 LQKENI come from the germline V gene. The CDR3 loop spans 13 amino acids. V shed 0 bases and J shed 9 bases, with 11 bases lying between them. The CDR3 sequence: CASSPPSVESYTF. Written as DNA, the CDR3 is TGTGCCAGCTCACCACCATCCGTAGAAAGCTACACCTTC.

This chain connects TRBV6-5 to TRBJ2-3; 10 bases align to TRBD1. The V gene end was trimmed by 5 bases and the J gene end by 4 bases; junction bases not matched to a gene: 3. Germline V gene lookup returns CDR1 MNHEY and CDR2 SVGAGI. The CDR3 totals 14 residues. Here the CDR3 reads CASSPGTGADTQYF. CDR3 nucleotides: TGTGCCAGCAGTCCGGGGACAGGGGCAGATACGCAGTATTTT.

The table lists this clone with a count of one. J is TRBJ1-1 and V is TRBV21-1; the DNA was not compared with TRBD1, the D call given in the table. TRBV21-1 is noted as a pseudogene. CDR3 length: 11 residues. This chain's CDR3 is CASSKGRTAFF. CDR3 nucleotides: TGTGCCAGCAGCAAGGGGCGGACGGCTTTCTTT.

This clone has a single count. The chain uses TRBV4-3 and TRBJ2-1, with 11 bases lining up with TRBD2. CDR3 length equals 22 residues. Per the germline V gene, CDR1 is LGHNA and CDR2 is YSLEER. With V trimmed by 0 bases and J by 0 bases, 16 bases remained unmatched. CDR3 amino acids: CASSQDLLAGGQRATSYNEQFF. The CDR3, as DNA: TGCGCCAGCAGCCAAGATCTTCTAGCGGGAGGCCAAAGGGCAACCTCCTACAATGAGCAGTTCTTC.

This clone was seen a handful of times. V and J are TRBV19 and TRBJ2-1; 8 bases match TRBD2. V trimming: 4 bases; J trimming: 2 bases; junction bases outside the gene matches: 4. CDR1 is LNHDA, CDR2 SQIVND, per germline (reference sequence). This CDR3 comprises 15 residues. In nucleotides, the CDR3 is TGTGCCAGTAGTACCTTAGCGGGGCCCTACAATGAGCAGTTCTTC. It is translated as CASSTLAGPYNEQFF.

The chain is built from TRBV5-1 and TRBJ2-2; TRBD2 might be the D (5 bases). The length of the CDR3 is 16 residues. The V gene lost 0 bases and the J gene lost 5 bases, with 14 bases spanning the gap. The germline V gene has CDR1 SGHRS and CDR2 YFSETQ. In DNA form, the CDR3 reads TGCGCCAGCAGCTTGGAGTCTCTTCGAGGGACCGGGGAGCTGTTTTTT. Translation gives CASSLESLRGTGELFF.

This clone was recorded once. This chain connects TRBV2 to TRBJ2-5; TRBD2 matches at 9 bases. The CDR3 consists of 14 residues. V gave up 9 bases and J gave up 5 bases; unmatched junction bases: 10. From germline, CDR1 is SNHLY and CDR2 FYNNEI. The CDR3 is CASTFLAGLETQYF. Written as DNA, the CDR3 is TGTGCCAGTACCTTTCTAGCGGGACTGGAGACCCAGTACTTC.

The gene calls are TRBV7-9 and TRBJ2-7, with TRBD2 identical over 7 bases. After removal of 5 bases from V and 4 bases from J, the junction contained 17 bases not matched to a gene. The CDR3 sequence is 17 residues long. Germline V gene lookup returns CDR1 SEHNR and CDR2 FQNEAQ (reference sequence). The CDR3 region is CASSRSLAEAPRYEQYF. The DNA of the CDR3 is TGTGCCAGCAGCCGATCTCTAGCGGAGGCACCCCGGTACGAGCAGTACTTC.

The genes are TRBV4-3 and TRBJ2-1; D possibly corresponds to TRBD1 (6 bases). CDR3 length: 16 residues. V shed 0 bases and J shed 7 bases, with 16 bases lying between them. CDR1 LGHNA and CDR2 YSLEER come from the germline V gene. CDR3 in amino acids: CASSQDGTGKLNEQFF. The CDR3 DNA is TGCGCCAGCAGCCAAGATGGAACAGGGAAATTAAATGAGCAGTTCTTC.

This clone was counted a few times. V is TRBV5-1 and J is TRBJ2-1; 11 bases map to TRBD2. Germline trimming cut 4 bases from V and 8 bases from J; bases unmatched to any gene: 8. This CDR3 is built from 15 residues. The germline V gene has CDR1 SGHRS and CDR2 YFSETQ. CDR3 protein: CASSLVAGGSDEQFF. The CDR3 DNA follows: TGCGCCAGCAGCCTAGTAGCGGGAGGGTCGGATGAGCAGTTCTTC.

In regard to this clone: Distinct nucleotide sequences in the sample also encode this CDR3. The chain has TRBV4-2 and TRBJ2-2; D gene ambiguous. The CDR3 is made up of 15 amino acids. Germline V gives CDR1 LGHNA, CDR2 YNFKEQ. Between the trimmed V and J ends, which lost 1 base and 1 base, there was a span of 7 bases. CDR3 region: CASSQASGNTGELFF. The CDR3 bases are TGTGCCAGCAGCCAAGCGTCAGGGAACACCGGGGAGCTGTTTTTT.

J is TRBJ2-1 and V is TRBV6-5; 7 bases fit TRBD2. V was pared by 6 bases and J by 2 bases, with 4 bases of the junction left unmatched. The CDR3 is 14 amino acids. Germline CDR1 reads MNHEY; CDR2 reads SVGAGI. The CDR3 DNA follows: TGTGCCAGCAGACCCGGACTAGCCTACAATGAGCAGTTCTTC. Translated, it gives CASRPGLAYNEQFF.

The chain couples TRBV7-2 to TRBJ1-3, with 8 bases that match TRBD1. This CDR3 comprises 18 residues. Germline assignment: CDR1 SGHTA and CDR2 FQGNSA. Trimming removed 5 bases from V and 2 bases from J; junction bases left unmatched: 14. DNA for the CDR3: TGTGCCAGCAGCACCCGCCAGGGGGCTTCATCCGCTGGAAACACCATATATTTT. It is translated as CASSTRQGASSAGNTIYF.

J is TRBJ2-1 and V is TRBV5-1; no firm D call. CDR3 length equals 14 residues. Germline CDR1 and CDR2: SGHRS and YFSETQ. Between the trimmed V and J ends, which lost 0 bases and 6 bases, there was a span of 10 bases. The CDR3 DNA is TGCGCCAGCAGCTTGGGGCAGAACGTCAATGAGCAGTTCTTC. This codes for CASSLGQNVNEQFF.